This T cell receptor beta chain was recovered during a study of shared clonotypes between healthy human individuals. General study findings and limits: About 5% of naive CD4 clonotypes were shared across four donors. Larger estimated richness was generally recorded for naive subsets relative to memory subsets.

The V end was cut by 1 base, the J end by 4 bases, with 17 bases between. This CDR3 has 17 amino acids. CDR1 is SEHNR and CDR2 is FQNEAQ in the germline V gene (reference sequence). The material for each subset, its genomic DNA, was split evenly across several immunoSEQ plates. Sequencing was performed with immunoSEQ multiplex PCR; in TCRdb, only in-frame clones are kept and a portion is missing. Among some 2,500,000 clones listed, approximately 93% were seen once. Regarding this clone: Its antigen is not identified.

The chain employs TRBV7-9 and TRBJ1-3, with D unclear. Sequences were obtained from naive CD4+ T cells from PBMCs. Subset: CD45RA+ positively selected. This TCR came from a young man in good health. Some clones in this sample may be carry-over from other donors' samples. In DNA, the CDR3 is TGTGCCAGCAGCTTAGGGGCCGTAGGCCTTACCGGAAACACCATATATTTT. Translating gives CASSLGAVGLTGNTIYF.